These 4 T cell receptor beta chains were all obtained from the same sample, sequenced in a study of shared clonotypes between healthy human individuals. Sequencing was performed with immunoSEQ multiplex PCR; in TCRdb, only in-frame clones are kept and a portion is missing. The sample consists of about 2.2 million clones, around 93% of them appearing once. Naive CD8 cells, CD45RO-negative and positively selected for CCR7, excluded terminally differentiated effector memory CD45RA+ cells. The specimen sequenced was naive CD8+ T cells from PBMCs. These receptors came from a man younger than 35 in good health. Some clones in this sample may be carry-over from other donors' samples.

Of note for this clone: This specimen includes other DNA sequences encoding the same CDR3. The CDR3 protein is CASSAQGYEQYF. DNA for the CDR3: TGTGCCAGCAGCGCACAGGGCTACGAGCAGTACTTC. The chain uses TRBV9 and TRBJ2-7; weak D call: TRBD1 (6 bases). The CDR3 loop spans 12 amino acids. CDR1 and CDR2 (germline): SGDLS, YYNGEE. V shed 3 bases and J shed 3 bases, with 7 bases lying between them. The entire variable domain, with the rest obtained from reference TRBV9 and TRBJ2-7, is as follows: DSGVTQTPKHLITATGQRVTLRCSPRSGDLSVYWYQQSLDQGLQFLIQYYNGEERAKGNILERFSAQQFPDLHSELNLSSLELGDSALYFCASSAQGYEQYFGPGTRLTVT.

The chain links TRBV12-5 to TRBJ2-7; D is possibly TRBD1 or TRBD2 (6 bases each). Per germline, CDR1 LGHNT and CDR2 FRNRAP. V lost 3 bases and J 6 bases, leaving 9 bases between the germline ends. This CDR3 region has 12 residues. DNA for the CDR3: TGTGCTAGTGGTTTTGGGGGGCCCGAGCAGTACTTC. It is translated as CASGFGGPEQYF.

The rearrangement uses TRBV12-5 and TRBJ2-5; 8 bases line up with TRBD1. With 6 bases clipped from V and 5 bases from J, the junction kept 5 bases outside the gene matches. CDR1 and CDR2 from the germline V gene are LGHNT and FRNRAP. The CDR3 has 13 amino acids. Here the CDR3 DNA reads TGTGCTAGTGGGCAGGGGGCGTGGGAGACCCAGTACTTC. Its translation is CASGQGAWETQYF.

CDR3 nucleotides: TGTGCCAGCAGTTTTCAGCCCAGCGAGCAGTACTTC. Encoded protein: CASSFQPSEQYF. This sequence joins TRBV28 and TRBJ2-7, with D unclear. The V and J ends lost 3 bases and 6 bases respectively, with 9 bases between them. Germline lookup yields CDR1 MDHEN and CDR2 SYDVKM. CDR3 length: 12 residues. Full variable domain (outside the CDR3, taken from reference TRBV28 and TRBJ2-7): DVKVTQSSRYLVKRTGEKVFLECVQDMDHENMFWYRQDPGLGLRLIYFSYDVKMKEKGDIPEGYSVSREKKERFSLILESASTNQTSMYLCASSFQPSEQYFGPGTRLTVT.